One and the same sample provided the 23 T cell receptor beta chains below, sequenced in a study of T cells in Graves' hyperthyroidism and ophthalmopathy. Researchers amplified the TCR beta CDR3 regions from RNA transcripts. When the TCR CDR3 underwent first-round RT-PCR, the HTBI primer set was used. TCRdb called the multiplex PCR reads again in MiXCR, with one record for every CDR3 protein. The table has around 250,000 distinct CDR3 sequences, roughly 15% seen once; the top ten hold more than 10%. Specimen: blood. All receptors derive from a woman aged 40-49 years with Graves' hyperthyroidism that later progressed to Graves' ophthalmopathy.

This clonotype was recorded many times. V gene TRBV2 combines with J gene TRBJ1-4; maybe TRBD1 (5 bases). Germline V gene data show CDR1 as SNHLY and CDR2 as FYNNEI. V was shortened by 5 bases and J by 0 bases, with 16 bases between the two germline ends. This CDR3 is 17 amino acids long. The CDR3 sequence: CASSKLDTSTTNEKLFF. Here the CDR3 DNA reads TGTGCCAGCAGTAAACTGGACACGTCAACAACTAATGAAAAACTGTTTTTT.

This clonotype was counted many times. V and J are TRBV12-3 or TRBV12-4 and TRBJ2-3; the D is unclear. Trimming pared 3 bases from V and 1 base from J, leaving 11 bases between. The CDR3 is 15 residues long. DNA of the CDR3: TGTGCCAGCAGTTTCCCCCTATTAGGCACAGATACGCAGTATTTT. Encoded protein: CASSFPLLGTDTQYF.

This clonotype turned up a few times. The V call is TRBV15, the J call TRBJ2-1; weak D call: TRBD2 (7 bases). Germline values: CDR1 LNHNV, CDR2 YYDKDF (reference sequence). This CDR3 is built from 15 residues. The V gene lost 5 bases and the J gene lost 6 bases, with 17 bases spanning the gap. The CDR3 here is CATSAWGGSSNEQFF. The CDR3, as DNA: TGTGCCACCAGCGCCTGGGGGGGCTCGAGCAATGAGCAGTTCTTC.

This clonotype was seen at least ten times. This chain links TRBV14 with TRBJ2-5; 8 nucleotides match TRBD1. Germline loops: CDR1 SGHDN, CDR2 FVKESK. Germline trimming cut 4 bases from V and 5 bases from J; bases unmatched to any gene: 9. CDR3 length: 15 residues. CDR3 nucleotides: TGTGCCAGCAGCCCCTGGACAGGGATTGAGGAGACCCAGTACTTC. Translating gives CASSPWTGIEETQYF.

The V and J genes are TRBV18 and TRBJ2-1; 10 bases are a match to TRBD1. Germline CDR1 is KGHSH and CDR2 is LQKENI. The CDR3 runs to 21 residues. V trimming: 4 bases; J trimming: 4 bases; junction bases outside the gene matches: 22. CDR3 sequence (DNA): TGTGCCAGCTCACTCGCGTTCCGGGACAGGGGACAAACACAAAAATACAATGAGCAGTTCTTC. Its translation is CASSLAFRDRGQTQKYNEQFF.

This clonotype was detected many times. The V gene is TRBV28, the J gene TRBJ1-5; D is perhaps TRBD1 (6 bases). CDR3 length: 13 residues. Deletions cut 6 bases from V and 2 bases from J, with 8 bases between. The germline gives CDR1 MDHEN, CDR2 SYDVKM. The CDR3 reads CASRRTGNQPQHF. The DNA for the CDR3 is TGTGCCAGCAGACGGACAGGCAATCAGCCCCAGCATTTT.

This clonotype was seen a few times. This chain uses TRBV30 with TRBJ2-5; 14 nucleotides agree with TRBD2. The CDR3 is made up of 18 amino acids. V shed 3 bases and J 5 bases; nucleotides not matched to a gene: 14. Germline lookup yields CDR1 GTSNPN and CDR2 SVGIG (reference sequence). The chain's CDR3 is CAWSRTRLAGGVGETQYF. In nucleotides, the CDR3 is TGTGCCTGGAGCAGAACCCGACTAGCGGGAGGGGTTGGGGAGACCCAGTACTTC.

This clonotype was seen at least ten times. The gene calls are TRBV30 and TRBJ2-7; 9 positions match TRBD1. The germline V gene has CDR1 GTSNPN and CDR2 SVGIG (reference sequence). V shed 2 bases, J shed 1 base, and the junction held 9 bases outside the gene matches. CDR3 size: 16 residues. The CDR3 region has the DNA TGTGCCTGGAGTTACCCCGGGACAGGGTATTCCTACGAGCAGTACTTC. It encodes CAWSYPGTGYSYEQYF.

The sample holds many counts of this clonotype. CDR3 residues: CASSLDWGSEQYF. The CDR3 bases are TGTGCCAGCAGCTTAGATTGGGGGAGCGAGCAGTACTTC. This chain joins TRBV11-2 and TRBJ2-7; D may match TRBD1 or TRBD2 (5 bases each). Trimming pared 0 bases from V and 6 bases from J, leaving 9 bases between. CDR3 length equals 13 residues. Looked up from germline, CDR1 is SGHAT and CDR2 is FQNNGV.

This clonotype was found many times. CDR3 amino acids: CASSFRNTSPLGYTF. CDR3 sequence (DNA): TGTGCCAGCAGCTTTCGGAACACGAGCCCTCTTGGCTACACCTTC. The chain links TRBV5-6 to TRBJ1-2; D remains ambiguous. Germline CDR1 is SGHDT and CDR2 is YYEEEE. The CDR3 has 15 residues. V lost 2 bases to trimming and J lost 7 bases, with 18 bases between them.

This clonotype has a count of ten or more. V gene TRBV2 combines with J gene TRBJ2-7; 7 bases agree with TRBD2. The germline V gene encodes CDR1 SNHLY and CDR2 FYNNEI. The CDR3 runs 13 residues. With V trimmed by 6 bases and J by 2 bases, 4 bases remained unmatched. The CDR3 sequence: CASRSLATYEQYF. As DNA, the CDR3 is TGTGCCAGCAGGTCACTAGCGACCTACGAGCAGTACTTC.

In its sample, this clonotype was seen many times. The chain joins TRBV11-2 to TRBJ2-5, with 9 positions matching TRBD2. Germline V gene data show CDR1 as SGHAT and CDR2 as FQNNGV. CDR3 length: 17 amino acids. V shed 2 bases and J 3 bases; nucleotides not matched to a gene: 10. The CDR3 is CASSLKVRTSVEETQYF. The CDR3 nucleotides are TGTGCCAGCAGCTTAAAGGTCAGGACTAGCGTGGAAGAGACCCAGTACTTC.

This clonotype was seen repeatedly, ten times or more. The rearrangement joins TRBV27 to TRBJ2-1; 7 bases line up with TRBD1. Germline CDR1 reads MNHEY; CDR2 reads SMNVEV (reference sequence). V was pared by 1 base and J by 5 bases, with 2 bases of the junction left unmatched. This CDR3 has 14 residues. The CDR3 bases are TGTGCCAGCAGTTTATTAACAGGGGACAATGAGCAGTTCTTC. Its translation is CASSLLTGDNEQFF.

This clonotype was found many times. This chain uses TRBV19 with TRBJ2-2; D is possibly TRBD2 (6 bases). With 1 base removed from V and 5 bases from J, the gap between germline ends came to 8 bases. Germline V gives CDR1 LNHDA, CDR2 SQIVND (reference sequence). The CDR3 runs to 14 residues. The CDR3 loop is CASSIVRGTGELFF. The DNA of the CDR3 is TGTGCCAGTAGTATAGTTCGGGGGACCGGGGAGCTGTTTTTT.

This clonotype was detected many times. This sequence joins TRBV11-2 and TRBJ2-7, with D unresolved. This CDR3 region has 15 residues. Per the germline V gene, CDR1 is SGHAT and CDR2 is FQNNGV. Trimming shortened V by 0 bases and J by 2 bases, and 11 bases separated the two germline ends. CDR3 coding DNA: TGTGCCAGCAGCTTAGATCCCAGAGCTACCTACGAGCAGTACTTC. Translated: CASSLDPRATYEQYF.

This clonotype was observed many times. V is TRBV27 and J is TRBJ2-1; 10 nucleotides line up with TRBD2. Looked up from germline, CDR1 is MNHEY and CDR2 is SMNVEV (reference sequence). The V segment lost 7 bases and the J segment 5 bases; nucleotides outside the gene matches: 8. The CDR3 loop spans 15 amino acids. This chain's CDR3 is CASTALAGGHNEQFF. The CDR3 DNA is TGTGCCAGCACTGCATTAGCGGGAGGTCACAATGAGCAGTTCTTC.

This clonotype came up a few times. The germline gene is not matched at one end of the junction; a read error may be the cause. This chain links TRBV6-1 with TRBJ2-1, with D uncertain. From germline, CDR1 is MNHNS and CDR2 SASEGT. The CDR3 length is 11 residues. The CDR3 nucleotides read TGTGTCAGCAGTGGTTACAATGAGCAGTTCTTC. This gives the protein CVSSGYNEQFF.

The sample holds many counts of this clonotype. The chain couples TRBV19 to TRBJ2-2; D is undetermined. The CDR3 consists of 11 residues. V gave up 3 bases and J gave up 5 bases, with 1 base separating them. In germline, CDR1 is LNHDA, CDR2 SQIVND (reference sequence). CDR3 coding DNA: TGTGCCAGTAGTATGACCGGGGAGCTGTTTTTT. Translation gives CASSMTGELFF.

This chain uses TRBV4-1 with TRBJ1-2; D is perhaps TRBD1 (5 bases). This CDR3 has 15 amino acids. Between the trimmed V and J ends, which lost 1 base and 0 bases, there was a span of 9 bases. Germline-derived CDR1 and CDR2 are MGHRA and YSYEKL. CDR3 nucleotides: TGCGCCAGCAGCCAAGGGGTGGGGGCTAACTATGGCTACACCTTC. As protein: CASSQGVGANYGYTF.

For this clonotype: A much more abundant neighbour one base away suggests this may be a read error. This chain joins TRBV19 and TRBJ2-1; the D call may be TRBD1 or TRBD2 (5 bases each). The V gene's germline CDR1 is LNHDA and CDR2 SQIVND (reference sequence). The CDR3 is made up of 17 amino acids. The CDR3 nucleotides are TGTGCCAGTAGTAGGGACCGCTCCCGCCGCCTATACAATGAGCAGTCCTTC. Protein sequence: CASSRDRSRRLYNEQSF.

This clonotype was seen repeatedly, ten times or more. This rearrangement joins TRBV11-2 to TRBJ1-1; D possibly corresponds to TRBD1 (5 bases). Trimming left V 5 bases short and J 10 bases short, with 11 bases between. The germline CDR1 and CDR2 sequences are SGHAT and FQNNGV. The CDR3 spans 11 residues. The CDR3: CASSPGGTAFF. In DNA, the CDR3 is TGTGCCAGCAGCCCCGGGGGTACAGCTTTCTTT.

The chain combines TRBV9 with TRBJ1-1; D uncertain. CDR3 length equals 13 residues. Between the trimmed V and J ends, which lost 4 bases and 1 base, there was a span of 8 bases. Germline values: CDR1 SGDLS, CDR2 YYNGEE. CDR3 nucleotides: TGTGCCAGCAGCTCCCAGCCGAACACTGAAGCTTTCTTT. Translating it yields CASSSQPNTEAFF.

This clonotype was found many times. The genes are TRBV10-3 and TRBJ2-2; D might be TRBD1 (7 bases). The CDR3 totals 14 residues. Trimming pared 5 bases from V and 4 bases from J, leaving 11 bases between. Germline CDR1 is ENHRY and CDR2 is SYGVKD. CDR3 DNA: TGTGCCATCAGTTATCAGGGGGGCACCGGGGAGCTGTTTTTT. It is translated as CAISYQGGTGELFF.